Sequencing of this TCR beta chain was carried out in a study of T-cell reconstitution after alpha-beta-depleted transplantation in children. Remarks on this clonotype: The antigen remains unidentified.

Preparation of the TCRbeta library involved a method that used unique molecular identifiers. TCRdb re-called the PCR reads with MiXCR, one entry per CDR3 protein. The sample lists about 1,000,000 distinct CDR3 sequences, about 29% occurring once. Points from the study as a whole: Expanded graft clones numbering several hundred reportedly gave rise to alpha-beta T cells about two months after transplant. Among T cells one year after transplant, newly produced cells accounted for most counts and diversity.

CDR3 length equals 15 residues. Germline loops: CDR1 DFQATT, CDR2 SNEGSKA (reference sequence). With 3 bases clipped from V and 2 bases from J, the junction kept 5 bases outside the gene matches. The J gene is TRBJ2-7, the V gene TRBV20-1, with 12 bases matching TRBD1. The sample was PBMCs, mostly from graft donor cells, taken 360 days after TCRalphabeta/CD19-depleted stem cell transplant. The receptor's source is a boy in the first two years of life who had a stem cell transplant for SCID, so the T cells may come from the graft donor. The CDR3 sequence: CSARSGTGGPYEQYF. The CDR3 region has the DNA TGCAGTGCTAGGTCCGGGACAGGGGGCCCCTACGAGCAGTACTTC.